Presented here are 6 T cell receptor beta chains from one specimen sequenced in a study of T cell repertoires in cytomegalovirus infection. Each CDR3 protein is one row after TCRdb ran MiXCR on the reads. The sample has roughly 310,000 distinct CDR3 sequences; 15% to 20% are singletons. The sequencing sample was made of PBMCs. Receptors were obtained from a human donor in good health (CMV status not recorded). Some clones in this sample may be carry-over from other donors' samples.

The table lists this clonotype with many counts. This chain connects TRBV7-9 to TRBJ2-1; TRBD2 might be the D (6 bases). Germline V CDR1 and CDR2: SEHNR, FQNEAQ (reference sequence). Trimming cost V 6 bases and J 7 bases, with 16 bases left between them. The CDR3 extends over 14 amino acids. The CDR3, as DNA: TGTGCCAGCAGTCTTAGGGCAGGGACTAATGAGCAGTTCTTC. Protein: CASSLRAGTNEQFF.

This clonotype occurred a few times. The chain couples TRBV20-1 to TRBJ2-7, with TRBD2 as a possible D gene (6 bases). Germline CDR1 and CDR2: DFQATT and SNEGSKA (reference sequence). Trimming took off 3 bases at V and 3 bases at J, with 12 bases between the two ends. The CDR3 loop spans 13 amino acids. CDR3 in DNA: TGCAGTGCTAGCACCCCTAGCGACTACGAGCAGTACTTC. This gives the protein CSASTPSDYEQYF.

The genes are TRBV28 and TRBJ1-2, with D perhaps TRBD1 (5 bases). Trimming took off 3 bases at V and 4 bases at J, with 15 bases between the two ends. This CDR3 has 15 amino acids. Germline V gene data show CDR1 as MDHEN and CDR2 as SYDVKM. CDR3: CASSFGTGGTYGYTF. For the CDR3, the DNA is TGTGCCAGCAGTTTTGGCACCGGGGGGACCTATGGCTACACCTTC.

The sample holds a few counts of this clonotype. This CDR3 is CSARDQGRNTEAFF. The DNA of the CDR3 is TGCAGTGCTAGAGATCAGGGGAGAAACACTGAAGCTTTCTTT. This chain connects TRBV20-1 to TRBJ1-1; perhaps TRBD1 as D (6 bases). V was clipped by 0 bases and J by 2 bases, with 10 bases between them. Looked up from germline, CDR1 is DFQATT and CDR2 is SNEGSKA (reference sequence). The CDR3 contains 14 residues.

This clonotype came up a few times. The chain joins TRBV4-2 to TRBJ2-1; 11 bases fit TRBD2. Germline V lookup: CDR1 LGHNA, CDR2 YNFKEQ. CDR3 length equals 15 residues. The V segment lost 0 bases and the J segment 13 bases; nucleotides outside the gene matches: 8. In DNA, the CDR3 is TGTGCCAGCAGCCAAGATCCGGCTAGCGGGGGGCTCCAGTTCTTC. Translated: CASSQDPASGGLQFF.

The J gene is TRBJ2-5, the V gene TRBV6-6, with 8 bases aligning to TRBD2. The J segment lost 1 base and the V segment lost 2 bases, leaving 6 bases of the junction unmatched. This CDR3 has 16 amino acids. The V gene's germline CDR1 is MNHNY and CDR2 SVGAGI (reference sequence). The CDR3 coding sequence is TGTGCCAGCAGTTACAATAGCGGGGCTGTCCAAGAGACCCAGTACTTC. Its protein product is CASSYNSGAVQETQYF.